This T cell receptor beta chain originates from a study of T cells in Graves' hyperthyroidism and ophthalmopathy. Patients were excluded for uncontrolled infection, other autoimmune disease, pregnancy or lactation. The diagnoses drew upon clinical symptoms, serum thyroxine and TRAb, thyroid ultrasound and orbital computed tomography. Amplified TCR beta CDR3 regions came from RNA transcripts. HTBI primers drove first-round RT-PCR of the TCR CDR3. TCRdb redid the calling of the multiplex PCR reads with MiXCR, one entry per CDR3 protein. This sample carries more than 300,000 distinct CDR3 sequences, about 15% of them seen once, and the ten largest clones take roughly 35%. This clonotype was seen repeatedly, ten times or more. Trimming shortened V by 2 bases and J by 0 bases, and 8 bases separated the two germline ends. CDR3 length equals 14 residues. From germline, CDR1 is SGHAT and CDR2 FQNNGV.

Material for sequencing was blood. This sequence was found in a woman in her 30s with Graves' hyperthyroidism that later progressed to Graves' ophthalmopathy. The J gene is TRBJ2-7, the V gene TRBV11-2; D not certain. The CDR3 loop reads CASSLSTSSYEQYF. The DNA for the CDR3 is TGTGCCAGCAGCTTATCTACAAGCTCCTACGAGCAGTACTTC.